These T cell receptor beta chains were read from a single sample in a study of patients and donors after allogeneic stem cell transplantation. MiXCR, run by TCRdb on the RT-PCR reads, gives a single entry per CDR3 protein. The table lists 200,000 to 250,000 distinct CDR3 sequences, less than 15% of them singletons. Sequencing used blood, either unsorted or a sorted T cell fraction (not recorded which). The source is a human donor who was either an allogeneic HSCT recipient or a stem cell or donor lymphocyte infusion donor (not recorded which). It is not recorded whose cells these are; they may come from a transplant donor. The CDR3 runs from the conserved cysteine through the conserved F or W. A D gene is named only where the DNA matches it firmly. Expanded clones get a size class; other rows say once, few or many, or leave the size out.

>TRBJ2-2|TRBV5-5|many|NA
CASGGTGELFF
TGTGCCAGCGGGGGCACCGGGGAGCTGTTTTTT
>TRBJ2-5|TRBV15|few|TRBD1
CATSRDRGTGVETQYF
TGTGCCACCAGCAGAGATCGCGGGACAGGGGTCGAGACCCAGTACTTC
>TRBJ1-1|TRBV7-2|NA|NA
CASSLKQGRGPEAFF
TGTGCCAGCAGCCTAAAACAGGGTCGGGGCCCTGAAGCTTTCTTT
>TRBJ2-1|TRBV20-1|few|TRBD2
CSARTPAGGPNNEQFF
TGCAGTGCTAGAACCCCAGCGGGGGGGCCGAACAATGAGCAGTTCTTC
>TRBJ1-2|TRBV12-3/TRBV12-4|few|TRBD1
CASSRTGTRNYGYTF
TGTGCCAGCAGCCGGACAGGGACGCGAAACTATGGCTACACCTTC
>TRBJ2-1|TRBV30|NA|TRBD2
CAWSVASGGAHEQFF
TGTGCCTGGAGTGTAGCTAGCGGGGGGGCCCATGAGCAGTTCTTC
>TRBJ2-2|TRBV5-1|few|NA
CASSPGGTSNTGELFF
TGCGCCAGCAGCCCCGGCGGGACTTCGAACACCGGGGAGCTGTTTTTT
>TRBJ2-6|TRBV27|few|TRBD1
CASRAGGPGANVLTF
TGTGCCAGCAGGGCAGGGGGACCTGGGGCCAACGTCCTGACTTTC
>TRBJ2-7|TRBV5-1|NA|NA
CASTGGYRAYEQYF
TGCGCCAGCACTGGGGGGTATAGGGCCTACGAGCAGTACTTC
>TRBJ1-1|TRBV6-1|NA|NA
CASRSGPLNTEAFF
TGTGCCAGCAGATCTGGGCCATTGAACACTGAAGCTTTCTTT
>TRBJ2-3|TRBV6-2/TRBV6-3|NA|NA
CASSYSGRGRRDTQYF
TGTGCCAGCAGTTACAGCGGCCGGGGGCGAAGAGATACGCAGTATTTT
>TRBJ2-1|TRBV6-1|NA|NA
CASSNVGPNSLSSYNEQFF
TGTGCCAGCAGCAATGTGGGACCAAACTCCCTCAGCTCCTACAATGAGCAGTTCTTC
>TRBJ1-2|TRBV7-6|few|NA
CASSSPGLNIYTF
TGTGCCAGCAGCTCACCGGGACTAAACATCTACACCTTC
>TRBJ2-3|TRBV7-9|many|NA
CASSPEYF
TGTGCCAGCAGCCCCGAGTATTTT
>TRBJ1-1|TRBV12-3/TRBV12-4|many|NA
CASTLHRVNTEAFF
TGTGCCAGCACCCTGCACAGGGTGAACACTGAAGCTTTCTTT
>TRBJ1-6|TRBV7-2|NA|TRBD1
CASSLEGAGNSPLHF
TGTGCCAGCAGCTTAGAGGGGGCTGGTAATTCACCCCTCCACTTT
>TRBJ2-5|TRBV9|NA|NA
CASSVGPLETQYF
TGTGCCAGCAGCGTGGGACCTCTGGAGACCCAGTACTTC
>TRBJ2-1|TRBV4-2|NA|TRBD2
CASSQGSLGGESSYNEQFF
TGTGCCAGCAGCCAAGGCTCCCTTGGGGGGGAGAGCTCCTACAATGAGCAGTTCTTC
>TRBJ2-2|TRBV19|many|NA
CASRDPGELFF
TGTGCCAGTAGGGACCCCGGGGAGCTGTTTTTT
>TRBJ1-2|TRBV12-3/TRBV12-4|few|NA
CASSWVPNYGYTF
TGTGCCAGCAGTTGGGTTCCCAACTATGGCTACACCTTC
>TRBJ1-5|TRBV6-1|NA|NA
CASSTLVGLRGNQPQHF
TGTGCCAGCAGTACCCTTGTCGGACTAAGGGGCAATCAGCCCCAGCATTTT
>TRBJ2-1|TRBV10-2|NA|TRBD1
CASRPTGPNEQFF
TGCGCCAGCAGGCCGACAGGGCCCAATGAGCAGTTCTTC
>TRBJ1-5|TRBV6-1|NA|NA
CASREQGGQPQHF
TGTGCCAGCAGGGAACAGGGCGGTCAGCCCCAGCATTTT
>TRBJ2-2|TRBV27|NA|NA
CASKWTFDTGELFF
TGTGCCAGCAAGTGGACGTTCGACACCGGGGAGCTGTTTTTT
>TRBJ2-1|TRBV7-2|NA|TRBD2
CASRHGTSGRGEQFF
TGTGCCAGCAGACACGGGACTAGCGGGAGGGGGGAGCAGTTCTTC
>TRBJ1-1|TRBV6-1|few|NA
CASRKDRINEAFF
TGTGCCAGCAGGAAGGACAGAATTAATGAAGCTTTCTTT
>TRBJ2-3|TRBV6-2/TRBV6-3|many|NA
CASSYRATRGDTQYF
TGTGCCAGCAGTTACAGGGCCACCAGGGGTGATACGCAGTATTTT
>TRBJ1-1|TRBV12-3/TRBV12-4|NA|NA
CASSPEEGMAFF
TGTGCCAGCAGTCCGGAGGAAGGGATGGCTTTCTTT
>TRBJ2-1|TRBV5-1|many|TRBD2
CASSPNSGRGNEQFF
TGCGCCAGCAGCCCAAATAGCGGGAGGGGGAATGAGCAGTTCTTC
>TRBJ1-3|TRBV10-3|many|NA
CAIRPDIGAGNTIYF
TGTGCCATCAGACCCGACATCGGGGCTGGAAACACCATATATTTT
>TRBJ1-2|TRBV9|NA|NA
CASSGELMGFGYTF
TGTGCCAGCAGCGGAGAATTAATGGGGTTCGGCTACACCTTC
>TRBJ1-2|TRBV7-2|NA|NA
CASSPTTDGYTF
TGTGCCAGCAGCCCTACGACGGATGGCTACACCTTC
>TRBJ1-2|TRBV20-1|many|NA
CSARASGIGYGYTF
TGCAGTGCTAGAGCATCAGGGATTGGCTATGGCTACACCTTC
>TRBJ1-5|TRBV19|large|NA
CATRDTNQPQHF
TGTGCCACCCGGGACACTAATCAGCCCCAGCATTTT
>TRBJ2-6|TRBV24-1|many|TRBD1
CATGGTGGKSGANVLTF
TGTGCCACCGGAGGGACAGGGGGGAAATCTGGGGCCAACGTCCTGACTTTC
>TRBJ1-2|TRBV5-1|many|NA
CASSEGPGYGYTF
TGCGCCAGCAGCGAGGGGCCTGGATATGGCTACACCTTC
>TRBJ1-2|TRBV7-2|many|NA
CASSLGLGYGYTF
TGTGCCAGCAGCTTAGGCTTGGGCTATGGCTACACCTTC
>TRBJ2-3|TRBV7-3|few|NA
CASSLSGGRADTQYF
TGTGCCAGCAGCCTTTCAGGGGGGAGGGCAGATACGCAGTATTTT
>TRBJ1-5|TRBV7-2|few|NA
CASSLQAANQPQHF
TGTGCCAGCAGCTTACAGGCAGCGAATCAGCCCCAGCATTTT
>TRBJ2-1|TRBV5-4|NA|TRBD1
CASIPGGTGGYNEQFF
TGTGCCAGCATCCCCGGCGGGACAGGGGGTTACAATGAGCAGTTCTTC
>TRBJ2-3|TRBV2|NA|TRBD2
CASISISGTSKHTDTQYF
TGTGCCAGCATATCTATTTCCGGGACTAGCAAGCACACAGATACGCAGTATTTT
>TRBJ2-1|TRBV20-1|many|TRBD2
CSAPAGGHSYNEQFF
TGCAGTGCCCCGGCGGGGGGGCACTCCTACAATGAGCAGTTCTTC
>TRBJ2-3|TRBV5-1|many|NA
CASSSWASTDTQYF
TGCGCCAGCAGCTCCTGGGCCAGCACAGATACGCAGTATTTT
>TRBJ2-3|TRBV5-1|NA|NA
CASSLTGGPDTQYF
TGCGCCAGCAGCTTGACTGGGGGTCCGGATACGCAGTATTTT
>TRBJ2-2|TRBV5-5|NA|NA
CASFWGGANTGELFF
TGTGCCAGCTTTTGGGGGGGGGCCAACACCGGGGAGCTGTTTTTT
>TRBJ1-6|TRBV21-1|NA|NA
CASSKAGREWGYSPLHF
TGTGCCAGCAGCAAAGCCGGAAGGGAATGGGGTTATTCACCCCTCCACTTT
>TRBJ2-4|TRBV11-3|NA|NA
CASSSVGGGASKNIQYF
TGTGCCAGCAGCTCGGTCGGTGGGGGCGCATCCAAAAACATTCAGTACTTC
>TRBJ2-1|TRBV7-2|few|TRBD2
CASSFVGSGRGNNEQFF
TGTGCCAGCAGCTTCGTGGGCAGCGGGAGGGGAAACAATGAGCAGTTCTTC
>TRBJ2-4|TRBV20-1|NA|NA
CSARDGEPINIQYF
TGCAGTGCTAGAGACGGGGAGCCGATAAACATTCAGTACTTC
>TRBJ1-1|TRBV2|few|NA
CASSYTEQGEAFF
TGTGCCAGTTCTTACACGGAACAGGGTGAAGCTTTCTTT
>TRBJ1-1|TRBV5-1|many|NA
CASSFGQDTEAFF
TGCGCCAGCAGCTTCGGACAAGACACTGAAGCTTTCTTT
>TRBJ2-5|TRBV2|NA|TRBD1
CASRARSGQGYQETQYF
TGTGCCAGCAGGGCCCGATCGGGACAGGGGTACCAAGAGACCCAGTACTTC
>TRBJ1-1|TRBV5-1|many|TRBD1
CASSMDRGAEAFF
TGCGCCAGCAGCATGGACAGGGGAGCTGAAGCTTTCTTT
>TRBJ2-2|TRBV5-1|few|NA
CASRDGELFF
TGCGCCAGCAGAGACGGGGAGCTGTTTTTT
>TRBJ1-1|TRBV12-3/TRBV12-4|few|TRBD1
CASSWTGTTEAFF
TGTGCCAGCAGTTGGACAGGGACCACTGAAGCTTTCTTT